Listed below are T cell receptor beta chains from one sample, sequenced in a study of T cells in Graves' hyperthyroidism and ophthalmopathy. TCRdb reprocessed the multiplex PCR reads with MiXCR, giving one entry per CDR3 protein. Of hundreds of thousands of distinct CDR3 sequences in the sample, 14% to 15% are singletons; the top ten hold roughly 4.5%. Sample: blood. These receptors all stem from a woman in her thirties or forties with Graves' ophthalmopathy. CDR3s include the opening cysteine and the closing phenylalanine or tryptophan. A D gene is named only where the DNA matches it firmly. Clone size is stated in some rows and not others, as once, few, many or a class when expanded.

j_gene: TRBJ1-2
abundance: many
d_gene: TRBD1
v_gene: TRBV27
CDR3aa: CASSLLTGEGFPYGYTF
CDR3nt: TGTGCCAGCAGTTTATTGACAGGGGAGGGATTCCCTTATGGCTACACCTTC

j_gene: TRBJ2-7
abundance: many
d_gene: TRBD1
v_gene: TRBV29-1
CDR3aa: CSVGGVAYEQYF
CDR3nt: TGCAGCGTAGGGGGCGTTGCGTACGAGCAGTACTTC

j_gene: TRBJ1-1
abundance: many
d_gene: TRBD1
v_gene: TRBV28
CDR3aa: CASSLTNRGTEAFF
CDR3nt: TGTGCCAGCAGTTTAACAAACAGGGGCACTGAAGCTTTCTTT

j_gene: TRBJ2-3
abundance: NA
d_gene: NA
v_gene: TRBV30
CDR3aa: CAWSRGGPTDTQYF
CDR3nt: TGTGCCTGGAGTCGTGGAGGGCCCACAGATACGCAGTATTTT

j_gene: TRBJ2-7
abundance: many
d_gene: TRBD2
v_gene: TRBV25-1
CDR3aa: CASSGFGLGYEQYF
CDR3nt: TGTGCCAGCAGTGGGTTCGGACTAGGCTACGAGCAGTACTTC

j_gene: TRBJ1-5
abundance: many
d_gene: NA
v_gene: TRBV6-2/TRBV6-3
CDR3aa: CASRNLTSSAGRFQPQHF
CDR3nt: TGTGCCAGCAGAAACCTAACCTCTAGCGCAGGGAGGTTCCAGCCCCAGCATTTT

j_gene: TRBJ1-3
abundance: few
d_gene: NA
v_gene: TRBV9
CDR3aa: CASSPVGASGITIYF
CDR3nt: TGTGCCAGCAGCCCCGTCGGGGCCTCTGGAATCACCATATATTTT

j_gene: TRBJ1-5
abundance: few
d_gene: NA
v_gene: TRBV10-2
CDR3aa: CASRGVGNQPQHF
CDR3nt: TGCGCCAGCAGAGGGGTAGGCAATCAGCCCCAGCATTTT

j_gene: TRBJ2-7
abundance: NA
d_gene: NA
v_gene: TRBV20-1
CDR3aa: CSAVPSGAFYEQYF
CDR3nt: TGCAGTGCCGTGCCTTCCGGGGCCTTCTACGAGCAGTACTTC

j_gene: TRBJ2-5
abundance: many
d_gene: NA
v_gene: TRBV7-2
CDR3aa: CASSFLPETGTQYF
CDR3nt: TGTGCCAGCAGCTTTCTTCCGGAGACAGGGACCCAGTACTTC

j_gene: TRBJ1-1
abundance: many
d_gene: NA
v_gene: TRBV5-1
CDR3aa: CASSLTSLMGTEAFF
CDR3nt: TGCGCCAGCAGCTTGACCTCCTTGATGGGCACTGAAGCTTTCTTT

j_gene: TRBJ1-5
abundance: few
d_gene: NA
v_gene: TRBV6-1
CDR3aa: CASSDRQPNQPQHF
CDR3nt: TGTGCCAGCAGTGACCGACAGCCCAATCAGCCCCAGCATTTT

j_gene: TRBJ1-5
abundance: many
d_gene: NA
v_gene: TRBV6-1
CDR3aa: CASRVSGDSNQPQHF
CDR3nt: TGTGCCAGCAGGGTATCAGGAGATAGCAATCAGCCCCAGCATTTT

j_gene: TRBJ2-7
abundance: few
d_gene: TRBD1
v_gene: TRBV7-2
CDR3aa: CASSPGQTFYEQYF
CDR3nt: TGTGCCAGCAGCCCGGGACAGACCTTTTACGAGCAGTACTTC